The entry that follows covers one T cell receptor beta chain sequence. Its antigen is unknown. This specimen belongs to a study of regulatory T cells in long-lasting Graves disease. Findings and limits, study-wide: New patients shared roughly 1,000 public clonotypes, fewer than the 2,500 to 3,500 shared by persistent patients. Study was limited to peripheral blood, excluding thyroid tissue.

Trimming at V came to 6 bases and at J to 0 bases, leaving 3 bases not matched to a gene. CDR1 and CDR2 (germline): SQVTM, ANQGSEA. The CDR3 contains 13 residues. Arm-PCR with iRepertoire HTBI primers amplified the CDR3 regions for these TCR beta libraries. TCRdb recomputed calls from the multiplex PCR reads with MiXCR, one row per CDR3 protein. This sample has 450,000 or so distinct CDR3 sequences, with roughly 23% found just once. The time point: persistent/refractory GD, antithyroid drugs over 5 years with positive TRAb. RNA extracted from PBMCs served as the sequencing template. Under American Thyroid Association guidelines, Graves' disease was diagnosed. Patients were enrolled at an endocrinology department in Xi'an, China.

The source of this sequence is a female donor with Graves disease. The source material was peripheral blood mononuclear cells (PBMCs), sampled when the disease was refractory, from a patient treated with antithyroid drugs. This rearrangement joins TRBV29-1 to TRBJ2-3; 7 bases align to TRBD2. CDR3 coding DNA: TGCAGCGTAAAGCGGGGTAGCACAGATACGCAGTATTTT. Protein sequence: CSVKRGSTDTQYF.